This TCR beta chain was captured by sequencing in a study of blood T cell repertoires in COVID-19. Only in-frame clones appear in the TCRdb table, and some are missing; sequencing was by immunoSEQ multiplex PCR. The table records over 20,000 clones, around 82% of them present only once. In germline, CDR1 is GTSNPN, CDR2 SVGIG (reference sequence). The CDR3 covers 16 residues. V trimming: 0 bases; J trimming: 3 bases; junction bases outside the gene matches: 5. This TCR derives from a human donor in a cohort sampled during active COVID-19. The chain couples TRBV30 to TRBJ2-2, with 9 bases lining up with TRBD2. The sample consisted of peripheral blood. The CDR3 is CAWSVLSGGYTGELFF. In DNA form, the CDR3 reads TGTGCCTGGAGTGTACTGAGCGGGGGGTACACCGGGGAGCTGTTTTTT. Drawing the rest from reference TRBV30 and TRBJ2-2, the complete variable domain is SQTIHQWPATLVQPVGSPLSLECTVEGTSNPNLYWYRQAAGRGLQLLFYSVGIGQISSEVPQNLSASRPQDRQFILSSKKLLLSDSGFYLCAWSVLSGGYTGELFFGEGSRLTVL.